One sample yielded the 2 T cell receptor beta chains listed below, sequenced in a study of T cell clones after liver transplantation. TCRdb's table, derived via immunoSEQ multiplex PCR, lists solely in-frame clones and lacks some. The sample consists of 72,000 or so clones, 70% to 90% of them appearing once. The specimen comprised CD4+ T cells from blood, sampled at the 22-month timepoint. The receptors derive from a human patient who received a liver transplant. A subset of T cells may come from the graft donor.

Details on this clone: No conserved phenylalanine or tryptophan is present at the end of the CDR3, so a read error is the likely explanation. Because the CDR3's place on the DNA is in doubt, the DNA is left out and the CDR3 is given as listed by TCRdb. This chain uses TRBV7-6 with TRBJ1-3. CDR1 and CDR2 from the germline V gene are SGHVS and FNYEAQ. A total of 13 residues make up the CDR3, ends included. Here the CDR3 reads CASSLAVHEPFFV.

The chain employs TRBV15 and TRBJ2-7; D is perhaps TRBD2 (6 bases). Germline V gene data show CDR1 as LNHNV and CDR2 as YYDKDF (reference sequence). Trimming removed 9 bases from V and 4 bases from J, with 16 bases in between. CDR3 length equals 13 residues. The CDR3 DNA follows: TGTGCCACTGGGAGGCAGGACGATTACGAGCAGTACTTC. Protein: CATGRQDDYEQYF.